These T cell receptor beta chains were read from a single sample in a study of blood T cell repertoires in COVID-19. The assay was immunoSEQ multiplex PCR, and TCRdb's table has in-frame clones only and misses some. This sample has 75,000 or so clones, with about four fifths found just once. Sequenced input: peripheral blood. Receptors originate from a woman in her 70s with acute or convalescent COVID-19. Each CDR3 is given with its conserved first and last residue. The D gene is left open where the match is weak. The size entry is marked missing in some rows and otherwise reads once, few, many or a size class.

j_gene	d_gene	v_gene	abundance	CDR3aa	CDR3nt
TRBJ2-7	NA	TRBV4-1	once	CASSPGVLSYEQYF	TGCGCCAGCAGCCCCGGAGTTCTAAGCTACGAGCAGTACTTC
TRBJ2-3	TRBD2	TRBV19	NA	CASSRLAGGSDTQYF	TGTGCCAGTAGTCGACTAGCGGGAGGTTCAGATACGCAGTATTTT
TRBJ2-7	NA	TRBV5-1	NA	CASSLVYRSYEQYF	TGCGCCAGCAGCTTGGTATACAGAAGCTACGAGCAGTACTTC
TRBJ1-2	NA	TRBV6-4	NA	CASSSGFDYGYTF	TGTGCCAGCAGTTCAGGGTTCGACTATGGCTACACCTTC
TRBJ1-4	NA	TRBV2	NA	CASRGTPSPTNEKLFF	TGTGCCAGCAGAGGGACACCGAGCCCAACTAATGAAAAACTGTTTTTT
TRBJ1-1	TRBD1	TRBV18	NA	CASSPLTGGPEAFF	TGTGCCAGCTCCCCGCTCACAGGGGGCCCTGAAGCTTTCTTT
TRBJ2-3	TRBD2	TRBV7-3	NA	CASSHSGNAQYF	TGTGCCAGCAGCCATAGCGGGAACGCGCAGTATTTT
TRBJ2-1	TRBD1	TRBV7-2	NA	CASSPGQGLFEQFF	TGTGCCAGCAGCCCGGGACAGGGGCTATTTGAGCAGTTCTTC
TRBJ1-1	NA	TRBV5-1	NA	CASSLVRDTEAFF	TGCGCCAGCAGCTTGGTGCGAGACACTGAAGCTTTCTTT
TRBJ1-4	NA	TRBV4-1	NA	CASSQGPPPGAGATNEKLFF	TGCGCCAGCAGCCAAGGCCCACCACCCGGGGCAGGGGCCACTAATGAAAAACTGTTTTTT
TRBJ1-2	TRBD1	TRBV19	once	CASSTQTGGDYGYTF	TGTGCCAGTAGTACCCAGACAGGGGGCGACTATGGCTACACCTTC
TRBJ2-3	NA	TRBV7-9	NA	CASSPTPTERTDTQYF	TGTGCCAGCAGCCCTACCCCTACAGAACGCACAGATACGCAGTATTTT
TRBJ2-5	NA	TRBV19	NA	CASSIDTQEVGSLLQETQYF	TGTGCCAGTAGTATAGATACCCAAGAGGTTGGGTCTCTTCTTCAAGAGACCCAGTACTTC
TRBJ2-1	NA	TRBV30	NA	CAWSGGGLLNEQFF	TGTGCCTGGAGTGGTGGAGGACTTCTCAATGAGCAGTTCTTC
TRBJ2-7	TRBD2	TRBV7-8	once	CASSLAGREGVYEQYF	TGTGCCAGCAGCTTAGCGGGGCGGGAGGGCGTTTACGAGCAGTACTTC
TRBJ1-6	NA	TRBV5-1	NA	CASSWETGNSPLHF	TGCGCCAGCAGCTGGGAGACGGGTAATTCACCCCTCCACTTT
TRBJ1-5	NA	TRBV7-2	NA	CASSLVGGANQPQHF	TGTGCCAGCAGCTTAGTGGGGGGGGCAAATCAGCCCCAGCATTTT
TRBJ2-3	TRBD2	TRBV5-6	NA	CASSQRTSGRANTQYF	TGTGCCAGCAGCCAACGGACTAGCGGGAGGGCCAATACGCAGTATTTT
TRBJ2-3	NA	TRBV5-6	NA	CASSGGLGPFTDTQYF	TGTGCCAGCAGCGGCGGGCTGGGCCCCTTTACAGATACGCAGTATTTT
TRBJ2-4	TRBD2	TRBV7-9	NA	CASSLASGGAKNIQYF	TGTGCCAGCAGCTTAGCTAGCGGGGGAGCCAAAAACATTCAGTACTTC
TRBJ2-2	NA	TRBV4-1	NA	CASSQVRGLAGDTNTGELFF	TGCGCCAGCAGCCAAGTAAGGGGGCTAGCGGGCGACACGAACACCGGGGAGCTGTTTTTT
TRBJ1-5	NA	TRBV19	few	CASSMRTSQHF	TGTGCCAGTAGTATGAGAACTTCCCAGCATTTT
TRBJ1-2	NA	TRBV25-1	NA	CASSEFGEGNGYTF	TGTGCCAGCAGTGAATTCGGGGAGGGGAACGGCTACACCTTC
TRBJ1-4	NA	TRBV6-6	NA	CASRAGGTSNEKLFF	TGTGCCAGCCGGGCTGGGGGGACTTCCAACGAAAAACTGTTTTTT
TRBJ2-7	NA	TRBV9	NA	CASSVAADPSYEQYF	TGTGCCAGCAGCGTAGCAGCGGATCCTTCCTACGAGCAGTACTTC
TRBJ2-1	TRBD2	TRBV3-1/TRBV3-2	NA	CASRSDQLAGYNEQFF	TGTGCCAGCAGGTCAGACCAGCTAGCGGGTTACAATGAGCAGTTCTTC
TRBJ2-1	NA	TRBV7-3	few	CASSLTGGKNNEQFF	TGTGCCAGCAGCTTAACTGGCGGAAAGAACAATGAGCAGTTCTTC
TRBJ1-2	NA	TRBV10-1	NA	CARGGGGTYGYTF	TGCGCCAGGGGAGGAGGTGGGACCTATGGCTACACCTTC
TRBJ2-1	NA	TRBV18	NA	CASSPWKTSSYNEQFF	TGTGCCAGCTCACCTTGGAAGACTAGCTCCTACAATGAGCAGTTCTTC
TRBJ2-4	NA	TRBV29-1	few	CSVWAYNIQYF	TGCAGCGTTTGGGCATATAACATTCAGTACTTC
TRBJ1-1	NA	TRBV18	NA	CASSPESVNTEAFF	TGTGCCAGCTCACCGGAGTCGGTGAACACTGAAGCTTTCTTT
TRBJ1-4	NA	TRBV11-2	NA	CASSPRDNRNEKLFF	TGTGCCAGCAGCCCGAGGGATAATAGAAACGAGAAACTGTTTTTT
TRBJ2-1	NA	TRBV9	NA	CASSGHRNEQFF	TGTGCCAGCAGCGGACACAGGAATGAGCAGTTCTTC
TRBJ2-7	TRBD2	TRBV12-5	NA	CASGSGTSVPYEQYF	TGTGCTAGTGGATCCGGGACTAGCGTCCCCTACGAGCAGTACTTC
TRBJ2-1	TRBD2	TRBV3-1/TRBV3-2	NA	CASSQDLVLAGRINEQFF	TGTGCCAGCAGCCAAGATCTGGTACTAGCGGGACGGATCAATGAGCAGTTCTTC
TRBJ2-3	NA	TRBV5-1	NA	CASSFSAGISDTQYF	TGCGCCAGCAGCTTTTCTGCGGGAATCTCAGATACGCAGTATTTT
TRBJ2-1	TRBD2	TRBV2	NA	CASSPTSGSYNEQFF	TGTGCCAGCAGCCCCACTAGCGGATCCTACAATGAGCAGTTCTTC
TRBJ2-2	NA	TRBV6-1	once	CASSDAGAAGELFF	TGTGCCAGCAGTGACGCGGGGGCGGCCGGGGAGCTGTTTTTT
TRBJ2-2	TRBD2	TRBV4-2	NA	CASSQPTSGKNTGELFF	TGTGCCAGCAGCCAGCCGACTAGCGGGAAGAACACCGGGGAGCTGTTTTTT
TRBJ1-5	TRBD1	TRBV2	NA	CASSAGGYNQPQHF	TGTGCCAGCAGTGCAGGGGGCTACAATCAGCCCCAGCATTTT
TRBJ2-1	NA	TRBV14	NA	CASSQAATHEQFF	TGTGCCAGCAGCCAAGCGGCGACTCATGAGCAGTTCTTC
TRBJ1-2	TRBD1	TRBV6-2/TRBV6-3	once	CASSREGAYGYTF	TGTGCCAGCAGTCGCGAGGGGGCCTATGGCTACACCTTC
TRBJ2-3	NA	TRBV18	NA	CASSPDRMGTDTQYF	TGTGCCAGCTCACCCGACAGGATGGGCACAGATACGCAGTATTTT
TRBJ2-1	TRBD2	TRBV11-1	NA	CASTKFGGVSYNEQFF	TGTGCCAGCACCAAATTCGGGGGGGTATCCTACAATGAGCAGTTCTTC
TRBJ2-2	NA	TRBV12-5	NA	CASGLADPLAGELFF	TGTGCTAGTGGTTTGGCCGACCCACTAGCCGGGGAGCTGTTTTTT
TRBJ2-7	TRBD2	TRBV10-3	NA	CAIGVRAGDYEQYF	TGTGCCATCGGGGTGCGGGCGGGGGACTACGAGCAGTACTTC
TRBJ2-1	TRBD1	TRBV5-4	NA	CASSSGQGRSYNEQFF	TGTGCCAGCAGCTCAGGACAGGGCAGATCCTACAATGAGCAGTTCTTC
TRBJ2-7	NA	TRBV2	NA	CASSDFPHEQYF	TGTGCCAGCAGTGACTTCCCCCACGAGCAGTACTTC
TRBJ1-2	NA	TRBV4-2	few	CASSQDPAGAFPYGYTF	TGTGCCAGCAGCCAAGATCCTGCAGGGGCCTTCCCCTATGGCTACACCTTC